The 16 T cell receptor beta chains below come from one sample, sequenced in a study of CD8+CD57+ T cells in acquired aplastic anemia (dated by TCRdb to the late 2010s). Sequencer: Illumina HiSeq 2000. Profiling of TCR beta VDJ combinations and CDR3 sequences used genomic DNA as the template. The raw public data were reprocessed by TCRdb itself: fastp quality trimming at Q25, MiXCR clonotype calling, in-frame beta chains only. Identical CDR3 protein sequences are pooled into one entry, listed with their most common genes and DNA. The table for this sample lists about 68,000 distinct CDR3 sequences; 50% to 55% of them were counted only once. The ten most abundant clones make up approximately 8.6% of the sample. The sample comprised sorted CD4+, CD8+, or CD8+CD57+ T cells (not recorded which) from PBMCs. These receptors were collected from a human donor in good health, serving as a control.

The rearrangement uses TRBV19 and TRBJ2-5; TRBD1 aligns across 7 bases. Germline CDR1 LNHDA, CDR2 SQIVND (reference sequence). Trimming removed 3 bases from V and 1 base from J; junction bases left unmatched: 5. CDR3 length equals 15 residues. This CDR3 is CASSMIQGIQETQYF. The DNA of the CDR3 is TGTGCCAGTAGTATGATACAGGGGATCCAAGAGACCCAGTACTTC.

V gene TRBV12-3 or TRBV12-4 combines with J gene TRBJ1-6; D not resolved. V shed 7 bases and J shed 1 base, with 11 bases lying between them. The CDR3 spans 15 residues. The CDR3 reads CASNEWGSYNSPLHF. The CDR3 nucleotides are TGTGCCAGCAACGAGTGGGGATCCTATAATTCACCCCTCCACTTT.

The chain carries TRBV19 and TRBJ2-3; D is uncertain. This CDR3 has 15 amino acids. V lost 4 bases and J lost 0, with 11 bases in between. Germline loops: CDR1 LNHDA, CDR2 SQIVND (reference sequence). The CDR3: CASSNGRASTDTQYF. For the CDR3, the DNA is TGTGCCAGTAGTAACGGCCGGGCTAGCACAGATACGCAGTATTTT.

As regards this clonotype: This could be a read error, since a much larger clone is one nucleotide away. V gene TRBV6-4 combines with J gene TRBJ2-1; no clear D gene. Trimming pared 2 bases from V and 8 bases from J, leaving 22 bases between. CDR3 length equals 17 residues. In germline, CDR1 is MRHNA, CDR2 SNTAGT. Here the CDR3 reads CASSDNYDGRKNDEQFF. The CDR3 nucleotides read TGTGCCAGCAGTGACAACTATGACGGAAGGAAAAACGATGAGCAGTTCTTC.

The rearrangement joins TRBV2 to TRBJ1-2, with 9 nucleotides matching TRBD1. Germline CDR1 and CDR2: SNHLY and FYNNEI. The V gene end was trimmed by 3 bases and the J gene end by 7 bases; junction bases not matched to a gene: 12. This CDR3 region has 16 residues. The CDR3 region has the DNA TGTGCCAGCAGTGACCCCCCGGGACAGGGAAGTAGTGGCTACACCTTC. As protein: CASSDPPGQGSSGYTF.

The CDR3 coding sequence is TGTGCCAGCAGTTCGTCCATTGGGGAGTTCTTC. It yields the protein CASSSSIGEFF. The genes are TRBV12-3 or TRBV12-4 and TRBJ2-1; D not resolved. The CDR3 covers 11 residues. The V end was cut by 4 bases, the J end by 14 bases, with 12 bases between.

This clonotype has a count of ten or more. CDR3 coding DNA: TGTGCCAGCAGCCAAGTTGGGGGGGGTTACTTCTACGAGCAGTACTTC. This encodes CASSQVGGGYFYEQYF. V and J are TRBV14 and TRBJ2-7; TRBD2 aligns across 7 bases. Germline assignment: CDR1 SGHDN and CDR2 FVKESK. V lost 1 base and J lost 3; bases outside the gene matches: 9. The CDR3 has 16 residues.

This clonotype was counted once. The V call is TRBV15, the J call TRBJ2-3; D unresolved. The CDR3 is made up of 13 amino acids. The germline CDR1 and CDR2 sequences are LNHNV and YYDKDF (reference sequence). Trimming took off 4 bases at V and 1 base at J, with 6 bases between the two ends. CDR3: CATSIQGTDTQYF. The CDR3 DNA is TGTGCCACCAGCATCCAGGGCACAGATACGCAGTATTTT.

The chain links TRBV20-1 to TRBJ2-7, with 8 positions matching TRBD1. The CDR3 has 13 residues. After removal of 6 bases from V and 2 bases from J, the junction contained 6 bases not matched to a gene. Per the germline V gene, CDR1 is DFQATT and CDR2 is SNEGSKA (reference sequence). CDR3 loop: CSAGDRPPYEQYF. In DNA, the CDR3 is TGCAGTGCCGGGGACAGGCCACCCTACGAGCAGTACTTC.

This clonotype was counted at least ten times. The rearrangement joins TRBV24-1 to TRBJ1-5, with unresolved D. The CDR3 is 13 amino acids. V was cut by 5 bases and J by 9 bases, with 13 bases left in between. Germline V gene sequence: CDR1 KGHDR, CDR2 SFDVKD. CDR3 sequence reads: CATSAGGGSPQHF. In nucleotides, the CDR3 is TGTGCCACCAGTGCCGGAGGCGGTTCGCCCCAGCATTTT.

This clonotype was observed many times. This chain's CDR3 is CASSPRTGGTSEKLFF. DNA for the CDR3: TGCGCCAGCAGCCCCCGGACAGGGGGGACAAGTGAAAAACTGTTTTTT. The chain joins TRBV4-1 to TRBJ1-4, with 10 nucleotides matching TRBD1. The CDR3 extends over 16 amino acids. The ends lost 4 bases at V and 7 bases at J; junction bases unmatched: 9. Germline-derived CDR1 and CDR2 are MGHRA and YSYEKL.

This clonotype has ten or more counts. The rearrangement joins TRBV12-3 or TRBV12-4 to TRBJ1-2; 7 bases line up with TRBD1. The CDR3 runs 15 residues. The junction had 7 bases not matched to a gene; V was cut back by 4 bases and J by 2 bases. CDR3 DNA: TGTGCCAGCAGTTCGACCGACAGGGTAAACTATGGCTACACCTTC. It is translated as CASSSTDRVNYGYTF.

This chain connects TRBV19 to TRBJ2-2; D is unresolved. The germline CDR1 and CDR2 sequences are LNHDA and SQIVND (reference sequence). The CDR3 is 13 residues long. Trimming removed 1 base at V and 7 bases at J, with 7 bases between. The CDR3 region is CASSIGHGGELFF. As DNA, the CDR3 is TGTGCCAGTAGTATAGGGCACGGCGGGGAGCTGTTTTTT.

This clonotype was recorded a few times. V is TRBV10-3 and J is TRBJ2-7; D call uncertain. CDR3 size: 17 residues. From germline, CDR1 is ENHRY and CDR2 SYGVKD. With 0 bases removed from V and 0 bases from J, the gap between germline ends came to 15 bases. The CDR3 DNA follows: TGTGCCATCAGTGAGTCCGATCGTCAGTTAACCTCCTACGAGCAGTACTTC. Translating it yields CAISESDRQLTSYEQYF.

This clonotype was picked up one time. This CDR3 is CSARDRDYEQYF. CDR3 sequence (DNA): TGCAGTGCTAGGGACAGGGACTACGAGCAGTACTTC. The chain has TRBV20-1 and TRBJ2-7, with 8 nucleotides matching TRBD1. The CDR3 loop spans 12 amino acids. From germline, CDR1 is DFQATT and CDR2 SNEGSKA (reference sequence). V lost 3 bases to trimming and J lost 3 bases; unmatched junction nucleotides: 1.

This chain connects TRBV24-1 to TRBJ1-2; D is possibly TRBD1 (5 bases). Germline V lookup: CDR1 KGHDR, CDR2 SFDVKD. This CDR3 is 17 amino acids long. With 1 base removed from V and 5 bases from J, the gap between germline ends came to 19 bases. The CDR3 protein is CATSDLTIFGGRYGYTF. The CDR3 DNA is TGTGCCACCAGTGATTTAACGATCTTCGGGGGAAGGTATGGCTACACCTTC.